A single sample is the source of the 18 T cell receptor beta chains below, sequenced in a study of T cell responses to AZD1222 COVID-19 vaccine. Assay used: immunoSEQ multiplex PCR; TCRdb lists only in-frame clones, some missing. The profile shows roughly 90,000 clones, about 90% of them singletons. The material was peripheral blood, obtained on day 0 of MenACWY control vaccination. These receptors were obtained from an adult in good health.

The chain has TRBV10-3 and TRBJ1-2, with a weak D call TRBD1 (5 bases). Trimming took 2 bases from V and 8 from J, leaving 15 bases between them. This CDR3 is 14 amino acids long. The V gene's germline CDR1 is ENHRY and CDR2 SYGVKD. The CDR3 sequence is CAISEMGEGDGYTF. The DNA of the CDR3 is TGTGCCATCAGTGAGATGGGGGAAGGGGACGGCTACACCTTC.

This chain uses TRBV16 with TRBJ1-4, with a possible D match to TRBD1 (5 bases). Per germline, CDR1 KGHSY and CDR2 FQNENV. This CDR3 region has 17 residues. V was pared by 5 bases and J by 3 bases, with 19 bases between. CDR3 sequence (DNA): TGTGCCAGCAGCTCGGGACTCAGAGAGCGGGCTAATGAAAAACTGTTTTTT. Its protein is CASSSGLRERANEKLFF. Full variable domain (remainder filled in from reference TRBV16 and TRBJ1-4): GEEVAQTPKHLVRGEGQKAKLYCAPIKGHSYVFWYQQVLKNEFKFLISFQNENVFDETGMPKERFSAKCLPNSPCSLEIQATKLEDSAVYFCASSSGLRERANEKLFFGSGTQLSVL.

This clone has only a few counts. The rearrangement links TRBV28 to TRBJ1-5, with D possibly TRBD1 on 5 matching bases. V lost 5 bases and J 7 bases, leaving 18 bases between the germline ends. Germline loops: CDR1 MDHEN, CDR2 SYDVKM. This CDR3 is built from 15 residues. The CDR3 is CASSTWGGDGQPQHF. The CDR3 DNA follows: TGTGCCAGCAGTACCTGGGGGGGGGACGGACAGCCCCAGCATTTT.

The chain uses TRBV7-9 and TRBJ2-1; the match to TRBD2 covers 7 bases. CDR1 and CDR2 (germline): SEHNR, FQNEAQ (reference sequence). J lost 6 bases, V lost 1 base, and 3 bases had no gene match. This CDR3 has 14 residues. CDR3 residues: CASSLDLAANEQFF. For the CDR3, the DNA is TGTGCCAGCAGCTTAGATCTAGCGGCCAATGAGCAGTTCTTC.

DNA of the CDR3: TGTGCCAGTAACGCCCGCGTGACGACTAATGAAAAACTGTTTTTT. It is translated as CASNARVTTNEKLFF. The chain is built from TRBV19 and TRBJ1-4, with no clear D. Germline lookup yields CDR1 LNHDA and CDR2 SQIVND (reference sequence). The germline V and J ends were trimmed by 7 bases and 2 bases, with 14 bases remaining between them. This CDR3 comprises 15 residues.

The CDR3 region has the DNA TGCAGCGTTGAACAAGACAGGGAGGGGAGGTTTCAGTACTTC. Its protein product is CSVEQDREGRFQYF. V is TRBV29-1 and J is TRBJ2-4; D assignment may be TRBD1 or TRBD2 (7 bases each). Trimming shortened V by 2 bases and J by 11 bases, and 19 bases separated the two germline ends. CDR1 is SQVTM, CDR2 ANQGSEA, per germline. This CDR3 is built from 14 residues. The entire variable domain, with the rest obtained from reference TRBV29-1 and TRBJ2-4, is as follows: SAVISQKPSRDICQRGTSLTIQCQVDSQVTMMFWYRQQPGQSLTLIATANQGSEATYESGFVIDKFPISRPNLTFSTLTVSNMSPEDSSIYLCSVEQDREGRFQYFGAGTRLSVL.

The chain couples TRBV2 to TRBJ1-3; D unresolved. The CDR3 is 13 amino acids. V lost 3 bases, J lost 4 bases, and 7 bases lay in between. CDR1 and CDR2 from the germline V gene are SNHLY and FYNNEI. The chain's CDR3 is CASSDRIGNTIYF. The CDR3 nucleotides are TGTGCCAGCAGTGATCGAATCGGAAACACCATATATTTT.

This sequence joins TRBV25-1 and TRBJ2-5, with 7 bases that match TRBD2. Per the germline V gene, CDR1 is MGHDK and CDR2 is SYGVNS. The CDR3 spans 14 residues. Trimming removed 2 bases from V and 4 bases from J; junction bases left unmatched: 4. Here the CDR3 DNA reads TGTGCCAGCAGTGAACCCGGGGGGACAGAGACCCAGTACTTC. It specifies CASSEPGGTETQYF.

This clone is a singleton in its sample. This chain uses TRBV28 with TRBJ2-5, with 7 bases fitting TRBD2. Germline CDR1 is MDHEN and CDR2 is SYDVKM. CDR3 length: 15 amino acids. Germline trimming cut 6 bases from V and 0 bases from J; bases unmatched to any gene: 7. This CDR3 is CASSLHAGDQETQYF. CDR3 coding DNA: TGTGCCAGCAGCCTACACGCGGGGGACCAAGAGACCCAGTACTTC.

V is TRBV12-3 or TRBV12-4 and J is TRBJ1-1; D is unresolved. V was trimmed by 2 bases and J by 1 base, leaving 2 bases between them. The CDR3 extends over 12 amino acids. The DNA for the CDR3 is TGTGCCAGCAGTTTAAGGAACACTGAAGCTTTCTTT. It codes for CASSLRNTEAFF.

CDR3 sequence reads: CASGLAADGELFF. The CDR3 bases are TGTGCCAGCGGTCTAGCCGCTGACGGGGAGCTGTTTTTT. J is TRBJ2-2 and V is TRBV9, with D maybe TRBD2 (5 bases). Between the trimmed V and J ends, which lost 7 bases and 7 bases, there was a span of 14 bases. Germline-derived CDR1 and CDR2 are SGDLS and YYNGEE. This CDR3 spans 13 amino acids.

The table lists this clone with a count of one. The DNA for the CDR3 is TGTGCCAGTAGTATAGCGAGGACAGGGATGAGCGAGCAGTACTTC. Its translation is CASSIARTGMSEQYF. J is TRBJ2-7 and V is TRBV19; the match to TRBD1 covers 8 bases. After removal of 1 base from V and 6 bases from J, the junction contained 8 bases not matched to a gene. Germline CDR1 is LNHDA and CDR2 is SQIVND (reference sequence). This CDR3 is built from 15 residues.

The chain is built from TRBV30 and TRBJ2-3; 7 bases align to TRBD2. The CDR3 length is 15 residues. From germline, CDR1 is GTSNPN and CDR2 SVGIG (reference sequence). The V segment lost 0 bases and the J segment 0 bases; nucleotides outside the gene matches: 3. The CDR3 region has the DNA TGTGCCTGGAGTGTACTCGGGAGGAGCACAGATACGCAGTATTTT. This translates into CAWSVLGRSTDTQYF.

This rearrangement joins TRBV11-2 to TRBJ1-2; D not resolved. The V and J ends lost 0 bases and 6 bases respectively, with 11 bases between them. The CDR3 length is 14 residues. Germline CDR1 reads SGHAT; CDR2 reads FQNNGV. This CDR3 is CASSLDHVGDGYTF. DNA of the CDR3: TGTGCCAGCAGCTTAGATCATGTCGGAGATGGCTACACCTTC.

This rearrangement joins TRBV21-1 to TRBJ1-5; the DNA was not used to check the table's D call, TRBD1. TRBV21-1 is a listed pseudogene. CDR3 length: 13 residues. CDR3 DNA: TGTGCCAGCAGCACAAAACAGGGACAGCCCCAGCATTTT. Translating gives CASSTKQGQPQHF.

This chain links TRBV4-1 with TRBJ1-1; possibly TRBD1 for D (6 bases). The V gene's germline CDR1 is MGHRA and CDR2 YSYEKL. Trimming took off 4 bases at V and 3 bases at J, with 15 bases between the two ends. The CDR3 covers 15 residues. As DNA, the CDR3 is TGCGCCAGCAGCCGGGACAAAGATTTATACACTGAAGCTTTCTTT. Its protein is CASSRDKDLYTEAFF.

This sequence joins TRBV30 and TRBJ1-2; TRBD1 aligns across 9 bases. The CDR3 loop spans 15 amino acids. Trimming cost V 0 bases and J 6 bases; bases outside gene matches: 8. The V gene's germline CDR1 is GTSNPN and CDR2 SVGIG (reference sequence). As DNA, the CDR3 is TGTGCCTGGAGTGTTTGGGGACAGGGTGGGAATGGCTACACCTTC. It is translated as CAWSVWGQGGNGYTF.

The CDR3 nucleotides read TGTGCCATCAGTGGTACCGGGACGAGAGCTTTCTTT. It codes for CAISGTGTRAFF. The chain combines TRBV10-3 with TRBJ1-1, with D tentatively TRBD1 (5 bases). V was cut by 4 bases and J by 10 bases, with 13 bases left in between. Germline loops: CDR1 ENHRY, CDR2 SYGVKD. This CDR3 is 12 amino acids long.